This TCR beta chain was sequenced for a study of blood T cell repertoires in COVID-19. Background on the study: Acute and convalescent COVID-19 specimens originated in the United States, Italy and Spain. T cells, B-cell-depleted T cells, or PBMCs supplied cDNA or gDNA.

Trimming removed 2 bases from V and 4 bases from J; junction bases left unmatched: 8. The CDR3 totals 17 residues. Per the germline V gene, CDR1 is MDHEN and CDR2 is SYDVKM. Sequenced by immunoSEQ multiplex PCR; TCRdb stores in-frame clones only, minus some. The data hold about 60,000 clones, with 90% observed a single time. The chain recombines TRBV28 with TRBJ2-1, with 10 nucleotides matching TRBD2. Sequenced input: peripheral blood. The sequence derives from a man between 60 and 70 years old with acute or convalescent COVID-19. DNA of the CDR3: TGTGCCAGCAGTTTAGGGCGCCTAGCGGGGGCTTACAATGAGCAGTTCTTC. Residues: CASSLGRLAGAYNEQFF.